The subject of this entry is one T cell receptor (beta chain). Its target is not known. This entry is derived from a study of cytomegalovirus exposure and HLA in healthy donors. Overall study findings and caveats: Among immune exposure information, only CMV serostatus was available.

CDR1 and CDR2 (germline): MNHEY, SVGAGI. The CDR3 is 15 amino acids. V shed 6 bases, J shed 7 bases, and the junction held 15 bases outside the gene matches. PCR involved 60 Vbeta and 13 Jbeta primers. Clones were sequenced by immunoSEQ multiplex PCR, and TCRdb holds only the in-frame ones, with some missing. This sample carries some 89,000 clones, with roughly 3.5% going to the ten biggest clones. The clonotype originates from a young woman in good health and CMV-seronegative. Sequenced material: PBMCs. This chain uses TRBV6-5 with TRBJ2-7, with 7 nucleotides matching TRBD1. CDR3 sequence (DNA): TGTGCCAGCAGCTCTCTTGCAGGGGGTGTGAAAGAGCAGTACTTC. Amino acid sequence: CASSSLAGGVKEQYF.